One TCR beta chain is described in this entry. This specimen belongs to a study of OX40 agonist ivuxolimab in advanced cancers. The protocol was immunoSEQ multiplex PCR, while the TCRdb copy is restricted to in-frame clones and leaves out a portion. The sample includes some 33,000 clones, roughly 76% of them seen just once. Material: CD4+ or CD8+ T cells sorted from blood, obtained in a trial of the OX40 agonist ivuxolimab. The receptor's source is an adult with an advanced solid tumor such as melanoma, head and neck, liver or kidney cancer.

Here the CDR3 DNA reads TGTGCCAGCAGGCGGGACACCGTCTACGAGCAGTACTTC. The encoded protein is CASRRDTVYEQYF. The chain combines TRBV6-1 with TRBJ2-7; D is perhaps TRBD1 or TRBD2 (6 bases each). The CDR3 consists of 13 residues. Germline CDR1 is MNHNS and CDR2 is SASEGT. The ends were cut back, 6 bases at V and 3 bases at J, with 12 bases in the middle.